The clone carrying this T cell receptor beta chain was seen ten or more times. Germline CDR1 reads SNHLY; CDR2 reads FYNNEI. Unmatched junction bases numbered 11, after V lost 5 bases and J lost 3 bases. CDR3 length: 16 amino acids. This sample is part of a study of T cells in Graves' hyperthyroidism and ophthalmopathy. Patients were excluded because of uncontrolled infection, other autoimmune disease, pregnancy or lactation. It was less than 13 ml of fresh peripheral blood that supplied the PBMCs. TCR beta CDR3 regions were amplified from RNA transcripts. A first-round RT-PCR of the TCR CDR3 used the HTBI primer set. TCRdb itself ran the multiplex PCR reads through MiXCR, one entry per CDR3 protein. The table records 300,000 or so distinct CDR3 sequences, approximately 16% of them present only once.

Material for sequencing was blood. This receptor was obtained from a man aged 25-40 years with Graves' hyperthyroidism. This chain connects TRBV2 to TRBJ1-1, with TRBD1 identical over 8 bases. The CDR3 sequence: CASSFRTGPGHTEAFF. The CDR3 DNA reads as TGTGCCAGCAGTTTCAGGACAGGGCCGGGTCACACTGAAGCTTTCTTT.